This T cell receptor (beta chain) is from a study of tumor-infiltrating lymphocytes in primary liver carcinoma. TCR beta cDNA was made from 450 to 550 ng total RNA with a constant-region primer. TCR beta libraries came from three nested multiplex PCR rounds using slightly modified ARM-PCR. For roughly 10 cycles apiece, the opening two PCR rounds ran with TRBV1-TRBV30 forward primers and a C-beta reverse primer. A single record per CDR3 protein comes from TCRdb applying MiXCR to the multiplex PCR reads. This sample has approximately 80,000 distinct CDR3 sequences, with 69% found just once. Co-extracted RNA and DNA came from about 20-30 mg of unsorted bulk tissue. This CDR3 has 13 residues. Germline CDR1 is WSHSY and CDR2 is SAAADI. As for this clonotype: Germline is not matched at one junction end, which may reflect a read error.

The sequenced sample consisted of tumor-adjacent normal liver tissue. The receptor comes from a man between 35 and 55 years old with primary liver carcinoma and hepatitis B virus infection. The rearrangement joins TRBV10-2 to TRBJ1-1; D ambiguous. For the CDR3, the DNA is TGCCCCAGCAGTGCGACTGGACTTTCTGAAGCCTTCTTT. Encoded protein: CPSSATGLSEAFF.